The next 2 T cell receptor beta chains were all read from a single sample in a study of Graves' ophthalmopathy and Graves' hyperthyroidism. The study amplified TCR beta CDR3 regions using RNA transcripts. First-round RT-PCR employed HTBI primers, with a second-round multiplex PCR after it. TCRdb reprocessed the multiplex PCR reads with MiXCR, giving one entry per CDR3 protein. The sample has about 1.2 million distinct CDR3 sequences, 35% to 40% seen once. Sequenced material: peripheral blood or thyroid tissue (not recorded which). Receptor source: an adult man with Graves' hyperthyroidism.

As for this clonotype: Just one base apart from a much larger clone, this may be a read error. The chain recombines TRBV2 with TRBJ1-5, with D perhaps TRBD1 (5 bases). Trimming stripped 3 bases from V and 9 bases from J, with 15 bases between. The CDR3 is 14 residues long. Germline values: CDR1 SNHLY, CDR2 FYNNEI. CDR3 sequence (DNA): TGTGCCAGCAGTGATAGGAGGGACCATCGGCCCCAGCATTTT. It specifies CASSDRRDHRPQHF.

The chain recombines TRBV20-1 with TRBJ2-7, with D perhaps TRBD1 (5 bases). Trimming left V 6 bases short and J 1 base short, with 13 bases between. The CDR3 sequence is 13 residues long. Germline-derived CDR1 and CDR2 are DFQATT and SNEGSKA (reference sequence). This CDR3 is CSAGSDSSYEQYF. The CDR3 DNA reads TGCAGTGCAGGAAGTGACAGTTCCTACGAGCAGTACTTC.